These 14 T cell receptor beta chains were all obtained from the same sample, sequenced in a study of blood T cell repertoires in COVID-19. Sequenced by immunoSEQ multiplex PCR; TCRdb stores in-frame clones only, minus some. The sample shows some 180,000 clones, roughly 80% of them seen only once. Sequencing was done on a sample of peripheral blood. The origin of the receptors is a woman in her 40s with COVID-19, enrolled during active disease.

The chain employs TRBV19 and TRBJ2-4; possible D gene TRBD2, 5 bases. This CDR3 spans 16 amino acids. With 0 bases removed from V and 1 base from J, the gap between germline ends came to 10 bases. From germline, CDR1 is LNHDA and CDR2 SQIVND (reference sequence). DNA for the CDR3: TGTGCCAGTAGTATAGATTTGAGAGGGGCCAAAAACATTCAGTACTTC. Translation: CASSIDLRGAKNIQYF. The full variable domain, rest sourced from reference TRBV19 and TRBJ2-4, is DGGITQSPKYLFRKEGQNVTLSCEQNLNHDAMYWYRQDPGQGLRLIYYSQIVNDFQKGDIAEGYSVSREKKESFPLTVTSAQKNPTAFYLCASSIDLRGAKNIQYFGAGTRLSVL.

This rearrangement joins TRBV7-8 to TRBJ1-2, with D possibly being TRBD1 (5 bases). CDR3 length: 15 residues. Trimming removed 2 bases from V and 3 bases from J, with 13 bases in between. Germline V gives CDR1 SGHVS, CDR2 FQNEAQ. The chain's CDR3 is CASSLRAGGDYGYTF. For the CDR3, the DNA is TGTGCCAGCAGCTTACGGGCAGGAGGGGACTATGGCTACACCTTC.

The chain combines TRBV21-1 with TRBJ2-7; TRBD1, the table's D call, lacks a check against the DNA. TRBV21-1 is assigned pseudogene status. The CDR3 has 10 residues. In nucleotides, the CDR3 is TGTGCCAGCAGACAGGGCGAGCAGTACTTC. This codes for CASRQGEQYF.

This rearrangement joins TRBV4-1 to TRBJ2-7, with 7 bases fitting TRBD1. Germline V gene lookup returns CDR1 MGHRA and CDR2 YSYEKL. V lost 0 bases to trimming and J lost 3 bases; unmatched junction nucleotides: 17. The CDR3 has 19 residues. CDR3 sequence: CASSQEGGVPGQRRYEQYF. The CDR3 nucleotides are TGCGCCAGCAGCCAAGAAGGAGGTGTCCCGGGACAGAGGCGCTACGAGCAGTACTTC.

The rearrangement uses TRBV7-9 and TRBJ1-2; D gene unclear. The germline V and J ends were trimmed by 4 bases and 8 bases, with 5 bases remaining between them. The CDR3 is made up of 10 amino acids. CDR1 and CDR2 from the germline V gene are SEHNR and FQNEAQ (reference sequence). CDR3 sequence reads: CASSSGGYTF. CDR3 sequence (DNA): TGTGCCAGCAGCTCGGGAGGCTACACCTTC.

CDR3 DNA: TGCAGCGTTGCCAATTCCGGGACAGGGGACCAGCCCCAGCATTTT. This encodes CSVANSGTGDQPQHF. The gene calls are TRBV29-1 and TRBJ1-5; 10 nucleotides agree with TRBD1. Germline CDR1 SQVTM, CDR2 ANQGSEA. The CDR3 loop spans 15 amino acids. With V trimmed by 4 bases and J by 7 bases, 10 bases remained unmatched.

The chain carries TRBV25-1 and TRBJ2-3, with D perhaps matching TRBD1 (6 bases). Per the germline V gene, CDR1 is MGHDK and CDR2 is SYGVNS. This CDR3 has 12 residues. The V end was cut by 4 bases, the J end by 4 bases, with 6 bases between. The CDR3 DNA follows: TGTGCCAGCAGTGGACAGGCAGATACGCAGTATTTT. Translation: CASSGQADTQYF.

The rearrangement joins TRBV9 to TRBJ2-7, with TRBD2 as a possible D gene (6 bases). The CDR3 loop spans 15 amino acids. CDR1 SGDLS and CDR2 YYNGEE come from the germline V gene. Trimming took 0 bases from V and 3 from J, leaving 13 bases between them. The CDR3 loop is CASSVGAGSYYEQYF. The DNA of the CDR3 is TGTGCCAGCAGCGTAGGGGCGGGATCTTACTACGAGCAGTACTTC.

This rearrangement joins TRBV7-9 to TRBJ1-2, with D possibly TRBD1 on 6 matching bases. The CDR3 has 16 amino acids. Germline V gives CDR1 SEHNR, CDR2 FQNEAQ (reference sequence). Trimming took off 5 bases at V and 0 bases at J, with 16 bases between the two ends. The CDR3 sequence is CASSPTGQKANYGYTF. CDR3 sequence (DNA): TGTGCCAGCAGCCCAACCGGACAGAAAGCTAACTATGGCTACACCTTC. Drawing the rest from reference TRBV7-9 and TRBJ1-2, the complete variable domain is DTGVSQNPRHKITKRGQNVTFRCDPISEHNRLYWYRQTLGQGPEFLTYFQNEAQLEKSRLLSDRFSAERPKGSFSTLEIQRTEQGDSAMYLCASSPTGQKANYGYTFGSGTRLTVV.

The chain recombines TRBV5-1 with TRBJ2-1; D perhaps matches TRBD2 (6 bases). V was trimmed by 4 bases and J by 6 bases, leaving 11 bases between them. This CDR3 is built from 13 residues. The germline gives CDR1 SGHRS, CDR2 YFSETQ. The CDR3 loop is CASSGLAANEQFF. CDR3 nucleotides: TGCGCCAGCAGCGGATTAGCGGCCAATGAGCAGTTCTTC.

V is TRBV5-1 and J is TRBJ1-2; TRBD1 matches at 11 bases. The V segment lost 2 bases and the J segment 4 bases; nucleotides outside the gene matches: 7. The germline CDR1 and CDR2 sequences are SGHRS and YFSETQ. The CDR3 has 16 residues. The CDR3 reads CASSLTGTGGSYGYTF. DNA of the CDR3: TGCGCCAGCAGCTTAACCGGGACAGGGGGAAGCTATGGCTACACCTTC.

The rearrangement uses TRBV29-1 and TRBJ2-5; 9 bases are shared with TRBD1. The CDR3 sequence is 12 residues long. Germline values: CDR1 SQVTM, CDR2 ANQGSEA. J was trimmed by 5 bases and V by 6 bases; bases with no gene match: 4. The CDR3, as DNA: TGCAGCGTGGGACAGGGTGGGGAGACCCAGTACTTC. Residues: CSVGQGGETQYF.

This chain connects TRBV15 to TRBJ1-5; D uncertain. Germline CDR1 and CDR2: LNHNV and YYDKDF (reference sequence). The CDR3 contains 15 residues. The V end lost 1 base, the J end lost 4 bases, and 11 bases lay between the germline ends. CDR3 region: CATSRVPGGNQPQHF. In DNA form, the CDR3 reads TGTGCCACCAGCAGAGTGCCCGGAGGAAATCAGCCCCAGCATTTT.

The chain uses TRBV5-1 and TRBJ2-7, with 8 bases that match TRBD2. The V gene's germline CDR1 is SGHRS and CDR2 YFSETQ. J lost 6 bases, V lost 4 bases, and 12 bases had no gene match. This CDR3 region has 15 residues. The CDR3 DNA is TGCGCCAGCAGCCGGGGGGGCGGAACATTTGGCGAGCAGTACTTC. It translates to CASSRGGGTFGEQYF.